Described below is a single T cell receptor beta chain sequence and its context. The data were obtained in a study of cytomegalovirus exposure and HLA in healthy donors. CDR1 is GTSNPN and CDR2 is SVGIG in the germline V gene (reference sequence). This CDR3 is built from 14 residues. The J segment lost 4 bases and the V segment lost 7 bases, leaving 10 bases of the junction unmatched. The PCR was carried out with 60 Vbeta primers and 13 Jbeta primers. The table came from immunoSEQ multiplex PCR; TCRdb's copy has only in-frame clones and leaves some out. The sample has approximately 120,000 clones; around 75% are singletons.

Sequenced sample: PBMCs. This TCR came from a man aged 25-45 years in good health and CMV-seronegative. The rearrangement joins TRBV30 to TRBJ2-1; 7 bases fit TRBD1. The CDR3 region is CASLEQGLYNEQFF. CDR3 sequence (DNA): TGTGCCTCCCTGGAACAGGGGTTGTACAATGAGCAGTTCTTC.